These T cell receptor beta chains were read from a single sample in a study of cytomegalovirus exposure and HLA in healthy donors. Measured with immunoSEQ multiplex PCR; TCRdb has only the in-frame clones, and not every one. The sample has roughly 54,000 clones, approximately 70% seen once. Specimen: PBMCs. Receptors originate from a woman aged 60 to 75 in good health and CMV-seropositive. The CDR3 runs from the conserved cysteine through the conserved F or W. A D gene is named only where the DNA matches it firmly. Only some rows state a clone size, as once, few, many or a class for expanded clones.

v_gene: TRBV5-1
abundance: .
d_gene: .
j_gene: TRBJ1-2
CDR3aa: CASSLSPGDYGYTF
CDR3nt: TGCGCCAGCAGCTTGTCTCCGGGGGACTATGGCTACACCTTC

v_gene: TRBV5-1
abundance: .
d_gene: .
j_gene: TRBJ1-3
CDR3aa: CASSLMGLDSGNTIYF
CDR3nt: TGCGCCAGCAGCCTGATGGGACTTGACTCTGGAAACACCATATATTTT

v_gene: TRBV5-1
abundance: once
d_gene: .
j_gene: TRBJ2-3
CDR3aa: CASSLGASAGTDTQYF
CDR3nt: TGCGCCAGCAGCTTGGGTGCCAGCGCCGGAACAGATACGCAGTATTTT

v_gene: TRBV7-2
abundance: .
d_gene: TRBD1
j_gene: TRBJ1-2
CDR3aa: CASSQDRGLGYTF
CDR3nt: TGTGCCAGCAGCCAAGACAGGGGACTTGGCTACACCTTC

v_gene: TRBV5-1
abundance: once
d_gene: .
j_gene: TRBJ2-1
CDR3aa: CASVPVEGGHEQFF
CDR3nt: TGCGCCAGCGTTCCGGTTGAGGGTGGACATGAGCAGTTCTTC

v_gene: TRBV6-5
abundance: .
d_gene: TRBD1
j_gene: TRBJ2-1
CDR3aa: CASSYRDRAQVEQFF
CDR3nt: TGTGCCAGCAGTTACAGGGACAGGGCACAGGTTGAGCAGTTCTTC

v_gene: TRBV10-3
abundance: .
d_gene: TRBD2
j_gene: TRBJ2-5
CDR3aa: CAIRDGLAGGPSYF
CDR3nt: TGTGCCATCAGGGACGGACTAGCGGGGGGGCCGAGTTACTTC

v_gene: TRBV5-1
abundance: .
d_gene: TRBD1
j_gene: TRBJ1-1
CDR3aa: CASSPTAQGALTEAFF
CDR3nt: TGCGCCAGCAGCCCTACAGCCCAGGGGGCCTTAACTGAAGCTTTCTTT

v_gene: TRBV18
abundance: .
d_gene: TRBD1
j_gene: TRBJ1-5
CDR3aa: CASSPWTGEDQPQHF
CDR3nt: TGTGCCAGCTCACCATGGACAGGGGAAGATCAGCCCCAGCATTTT

v_gene: TRBV7-2
abundance: .
d_gene: TRBD1
j_gene: TRBJ1-2
CDR3aa: CASSPPPTGTGKYGYTF
CDR3nt: TGTGCCAGCAGCCCTCCACCAACCGGGACAGGGAAATATGGCTACACCTTC

v_gene: TRBV12-5
abundance: few
d_gene: .
j_gene: TRBJ2-7
CDR3aa: CASGLVQGGEQYF
CDR3nt: TGTGCTAGTGGTTTGGTACAAGGAGGGGAGCAGTACTTC

v_gene: TRBV6-6
abundance: few
d_gene: TRBD1
j_gene: TRBJ1-4
CDR3aa: CASSYTGGEDEKLFF
CDR3nt: TGTGCCAGCAGTTACACAGGGGGCGAGGATGAAAAACTGTTTTTT

v_gene: TRBV6-4
abundance: .
d_gene: .
j_gene: TRBJ1-5
CDR3aa: CASSAALGQPQHF
CDR3nt: TGTGCCAGCAGTGCTGCTTTGGGCCAGCCCCAGCATTTT

v_gene: TRBV7-2
abundance: .
d_gene: .
j_gene: TRBJ1-6
CDR3aa: CASTETKAGSPLHF
CDR3nt: TGTGCCAGCACCGAAACTAAAGCGGGCTCACCCCTCCACTTT

v_gene: TRBV19
abundance: once
d_gene: .
j_gene: TRBJ1-5
CDR3aa: CASSILGEPQHF
CDR3nt: TGTGCCAGTAGTATACTAGGCGAGCCCCAGCATTTT

v_gene: TRBV29-1
abundance: .
d_gene: TRBD1
j_gene: TRBJ2-2
CDR3aa: CKSGTGKYPGELFF
CDR3nt: TGCAAATCCGGGACAGGGAAGTACCCCGGGGAGCTGTTTTTT